A single sample is the source of the 9 T cell receptor beta chains below, sequenced in a study of CD8 T cells in ankylosing spondylitis. One entry per CDR3 protein results from TCRdb running MiXCR on the 5' RACE reads. This sample has more than 150,000 distinct CDR3 sequences; 18% occur once, and the top ten carry approximately 4%. The sample comprised blood, either unsorted or a sorted T cell fraction (not recorded which). The receptors were sampled from a male donor aged 10 to 35 with ankylosing spondylitis or in good health (not recorded which).

The chain carries TRBV6-2 or TRBV6-3 and TRBJ2-5; TRBD1 matches 9 bases. The CDR3 is 17 residues long. V dropped 5 bases and J dropped 2; count of bases not matched to a gene: 12. Germline loops: CDR1 MNHEY, CDR2 SVGEGT. CDR3 in DNA: TGTGCCAGCAGTCCCGACAGGGGGTTAACAGCACAAGAGACCCAGTACTTC. Translation: CASSPDRGLTAQETQYF.

At least ten counts were recorded for this clonotype. The V and J genes are TRBV5-1 and TRBJ2-2; D ambiguous. The V end was cut by 4 bases, the J end by 7 bases, with 11 bases between. CDR3 length: 13 amino acids. Germline loops: CDR1 SGHRS, CDR2 YFSETQ. As DNA, the CDR3 is TGCGCCAGCAGCCGCGTGGATGTCGGGGAGCTGTTTTTT. Amino acid sequence: CASSRVDVGELFF.

This clonotype was detected ten times or more. The chain joins TRBV5-6 to TRBJ2-7; D not resolved. The V end was cut by 4 bases, the J end by 2 bases, with 10 bases between. This CDR3 is 13 amino acids long. Germline V gene data show CDR1 as SGHDT and CDR2 as YYEEEE. In DNA, the CDR3 is TGTGCCAGCAGCGCGAGGTACCCCTACGAGCAGTACGTC. Its translation is CASSARYPYEQYV.

This chain joins TRBV15 and TRBJ2-3; possibly TRBD2 for D (5 bases). The V end was cut by 0 bases, the J end by 7 bases, with 5 bases between. The CDR3 loop spans 12 amino acids. CDR1 is LNHNV, CDR2 YYDKDF, per germline (reference sequence). CDR3 region: CATSRDGNTQYF. CDR3 bases: TGTGCCACCAGCAGAGACGGGAATACGCAGTATTTT.

The chain carries TRBV20-1 and TRBJ2-1; maybe TRBD2 (5 bases). V lost 0 bases to trimming and J lost 6 bases, with 18 bases between them. Germline values: CDR1 DFQATT, CDR2 SNEGSKA (reference sequence). The CDR3 covers 16 residues. In nucleotides, the CDR3 is TGCAGTGCTAGAGATCCCAACGGGATTTGGGGCAATGAGCAGTTCTTC. Its translation: CSARDPNGIWGNEQFF.

The genes are TRBV24-1 and TRBJ2-1; 12 bases line up with TRBD2. The CDR3 runs 20 residues. Trimming at V came to 1 base and at J to 0 bases, leaving 9 bases not matched to a gene. Germline lookup yields CDR1 KGHDR and CDR2 SFDVKD. The CDR3 nucleotides read TGTGCCACCAGTGATTTTCGTCCTAGCGGGAGGGAGAGCTCCTACAATGAGCAGTTCTTC. Translated: CATSDFRPSGRESSYNEQFF.

This clonotype occurred many times. The chain links TRBV5-1 to TRBJ2-7, with D tentatively TRBD2 (6 bases). The V gene's germline CDR1 is SGHRS and CDR2 YFSETQ. The CDR3 contains 15 residues. The V end lost 0 bases, the J end lost 4 bases, and 14 bases lay between the germline ends. CDR3: CASSLGVSGKYEQYV. DNA of the CDR3: TGCGCCAGCAGCTTGGGGGTTAGCGGAAAATACGAGCAGTACGTC.

This clonotype was picked up many times. The rearrangement links TRBV6-5 to TRBJ2-5; 7 bases align to TRBD1. V lost 6 bases, J lost 2 bases, and 6 bases stayed unmatched. Germline-derived CDR1 and CDR2 are MNHEY and SVGAGI. The CDR3 sequence is 14 residues long. The chain's CDR3 is CASSKRTGQETQYF. In DNA form, the CDR3 reads TGTGCCAGCAGCAAACGGACAGGACAAGAGACCCAGTACTTC.

This chain connects TRBV10-3 to TRBJ2-7; D may be TRBD1 (5 bases). The ends were cut back, 4 bases at V and 4 bases at J, with 17 bases in the middle. The CDR3 totals 15 residues. Germline loops: CDR1 ENHRY, CDR2 SYGVKD. The CDR3 DNA follows: TGTGCCATCAGTGTGGATAGGGGCCGTCAGTACGAGCAGTACTTC. Translating it yields CAISVDRGRQYEQYF.